The sequence of this TCR beta chain was determined in a study of T-cell memory formation after mild COVID-19 (dated by TCRdb to the early 2020s). With respect to the entire study: Most TCR sequence clusters were specific to one of the two donors. Longitudinal TCRalpha and TCRbeta repertoire sequencing tracked T-cell clones expanding and contracting after mild COVID-19 in two donors. The cohort was made up of two young adult volunteers, one female and one male, who were previously healthy.

Ficoll-Paque density gradient centrifugation was used to isolate PBMCs. This clonotype was found once. It lacks a known antigen. No per-base quality is available; no much larger clone lies one base away. What the authors observed across the whole study: Clones that contracted from day 15 to 85 showed balanced CD4/CD8 phenotypes, whereas a second wave of clones that expanded from day 15 to 37 leaned towards CD4+. Only a couple of mild cases were covered in the study, and larger cohorts including severe cases with pre-infection samples were considered necessary. SARS-CoV-2 specificity was not confirmed for the second-wave clones peaking on day 37. Some responding clones were detected in pre-infection memory, which suggested that pre-existing cross-reactive memory T cells had joined the SARS-CoV-2 response. Contracting CD4+ clones were located mainly in the CM and EM memory subsets, whereas CD8+ clones were found to be enriched in EMRA.

The reads were generated on an Illumina NovaSeq 6000. TCRalpha and TCRbeta cDNA libraries were built by 5'RACE with constant-segment primers, adding sample barcodes and unique molecular identifiers. Trizol reagent was used to extract RNA from every sample. Amplification of the libraries took two PCR steps, and the second step added a second sample barcode plus Illumina TruSeq adapters. The libraries were sequenced on an Illumina NovaSeq using 2 x 150 bp paired-end reads. From the authors' description of their analysis: With migec v1.2.7, reads were demultiplexed and then collapsed into UMI-guided consensus sequences. Using mixcr v2.1.11, UMI consensuses were aligned to TRA and TRB V and J templates and then assembled into clonotypes. Clonotypes were classified as expanded or contracted when called significant by both edgeR and NoisET, with noise models trained on biological replicates. For edgeR calls, the thresholds were a false discovery rate-adjusted p below 0.01 and a log2 fold-change of 1. As an exploratory analysis of dynamics, PCA with hierarchical clustering was applied to max-normalized trajectories of the 1000 most abundant clonotypes. Separately sequenced CD4+ and CD8+ repertoires were used to assign the CD4 or CD8 phenotype of responding clones. TCRdb took the public reads, trimmed them with fastp at Q25, ran MiXCR for clone calling and kept in-frame beta chains. Rows are unified per CDR3 protein, each entry keeping the most common DNA and genes. TCRdb assigned the V and J calls; the authors' analysis was not used. For this sample the table gives about 160,000 distinct CDR3 sequences, of which roughly 28% were detected only once. The top ten constitute around 13% of the sample.

The CDR3 covers 14 residues, taking in both the cysteine and the phenylalanine. Of the read, only the CDR3 DNA is kept; its 42 bases are in frame from base 1. CDR1 and CDR2, looked up from the germline V gene (reference sequence), are MNHEY and SMNVEV. V was cut back by 0 bases and J by 4 bases, leaving a gap of 4 bases between them. Sequencing was done on a sample of PBMCs or a T cell subset sorted from them (not recorded which). This TCR was sampled from an adult woman who had mild COVID-19 (a few samples of this study predate the infection). The sample titles of this study are shuffled in the database, so cell type and time point are left out; the donor was told from shared clones. The chain was built from TRBV27 and TRBJ2-6; too little of a D gene remains to name it. The CDR3 here reads CASSLSTGANVLTF. The sequence in DNA is TGTGCCAGCAGTTTATCTACCGGGGCCAACGTCCTGACTTTC.